Included here is one TCR beta chain sequence, with context. These data belong to a study of blood T cell repertoires in COVID-19. At the level of the study: The United States, Italy and Spain were the sources of the acute and convalescent COVID-19 samples.

Original handling: Cell counts per sample came from amplifying reference gene primers. The protocol was immunoSEQ multiplex PCR, while the TCRdb copy is restricted to in-frame clones and leaves out a portion. D and trimming were read from the DNA, whereas the V and J calls and clone size are those reported in that table. In the table there are under 100,000 clones, approximately 80% of which are singletons. The length of the CDR3 is 13 residues. The germline CDR1 and CDR2 sequences are SGHRS and YFSETQ. V was pared by 1 base and J by 6 bases, with 10 bases between. Sequencing input: peripheral blood. The chain is built from TRBV5-1 and TRBJ1-2; D gene ambiguous. The TCR comes from a middle-aged man with acute or convalescent COVID-19. Here the CDR3 reads CASSLFKADGYTF. The CDR3, as DNA: TGCGCCAGCAGCTTGTTCAAGGCGGATGGCTACACCTTC.